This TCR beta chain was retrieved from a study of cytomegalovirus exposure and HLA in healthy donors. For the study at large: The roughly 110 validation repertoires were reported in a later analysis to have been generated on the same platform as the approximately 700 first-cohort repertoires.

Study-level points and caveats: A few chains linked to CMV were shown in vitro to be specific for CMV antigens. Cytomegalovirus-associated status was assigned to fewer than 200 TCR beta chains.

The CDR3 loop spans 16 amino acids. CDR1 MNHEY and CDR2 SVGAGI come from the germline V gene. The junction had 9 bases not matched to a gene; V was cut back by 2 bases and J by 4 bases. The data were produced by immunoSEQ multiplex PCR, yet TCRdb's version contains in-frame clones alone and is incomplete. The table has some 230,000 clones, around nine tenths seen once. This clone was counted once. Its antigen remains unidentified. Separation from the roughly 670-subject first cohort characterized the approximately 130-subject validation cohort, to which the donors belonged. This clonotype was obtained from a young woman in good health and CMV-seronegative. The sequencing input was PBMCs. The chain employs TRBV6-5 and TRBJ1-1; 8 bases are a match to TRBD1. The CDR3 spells CASSYTGQGALTEAFF. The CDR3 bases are TGTGCCAGCAGTTACACCGGCCAGGGGGCTCTCACTGAAGCTTTCTTT.